These 27 T cell receptor beta chains were sequenced from one sample in a study of glioma-infiltrating T cells. Amplification of TCR alpha and beta CDR3 regions from RNA used iRepertoire nested multiplex PCR. TCRdb recomputed calls from the multiplex PCR reads with MiXCR, one row per CDR3 protein. The sample has about 93,000 distinct CDR3 sequences; 35% to 50% are singletons. Sequences were obtained from glioma tissue, nonneoplastic brain tissue, or PBMCs (not recorded which). These receptor sequences come from a human donor with low-grade glioma or glioblastoma, undergoing nonglioma brain surgery, or in good health (not recorded which).

The chain joins TRBV25-1 to TRBJ1-4; 10 positions agree with TRBD1. Germline V lookup: CDR1 MGHDK, CDR2 SYGVNS. V shed 4 bases and J 2 bases; nucleotides not matched to a gene: 1. This CDR3 comprises 15 residues. The CDR3 protein is CASSGQGATNEKLFF. The DNA of the CDR3 is TGTGCCAGCAGTGGACAGGGGGCGACTAATGAAAAACTGTTTTTT. The variable domain in full, completed from reference TRBV25-1 and TRBJ1-4, reads EADIYQTPRYLVIGTGKKITLECSQTMGHDKMYWYQQDPGMELHLIHYSYGVNSTEKGDLSSESTVSRIRTEHFPLTLESARPSHTSQYLCASSGQGATNEKLFFGSGTQLSVL.

Ten or more counts support this clonotype. The rearrangement joins TRBV19 to TRBJ2-7; 9 bases fit TRBD1. Unmatched junction bases numbered 10, after V lost 5 bases and J lost 5 bases. This CDR3 has 15 residues. Germline V lookup: CDR1 LNHDA, CDR2 SQIVND (reference sequence). The CDR3 DNA follows: TGTGCCAGTAGTGGGGTCGGGACAGGGACCAACGAGCAGTACTTC. It yields the protein CASSGVGTGTNEQYF.

Many counts were recorded for this clonotype. This chain joins TRBV7-2 and TRBJ2-3; TRBD2 aligns across 11 bases. From germline, CDR1 is SGHTA and CDR2 FQGNSA. This CDR3 region has 17 residues. After removal of 5 bases from V and 3 bases from J, the junction contained 10 bases not matched to a gene. DNA for the CDR3: TGTGCCAGCAGCGGGGGTCTTAGCGGGAGGGGAACAGATACGCAGTATTTT. It is translated as CASSGGLSGRGTDTQYF.

In its sample, this clonotype was seen many times. V usage is TRBV7-8 and J usage is TRBJ2-1, with TRBD2 matching 7 bases. This CDR3 has 15 amino acids. The V segment lost 0 bases and the J segment 10 bases; nucleotides outside the gene matches: 9. Germline loops: CDR1 SGHVS, CDR2 FQNEAQ. The CDR3 coding sequence is TGTGCCAGCAGCTTAGCCAGGGCGGGAGTAGCGGAGCAGTTCTTC. Translated, it gives CASSLARAGVAEQFF.

This clonotype came up many times. The chain employs TRBV4-3 and TRBJ2-7; tentatively, D is TRBD1 (5 bases). CDR1 and CDR2 from the germline V gene are LGHNA and YSLEER. The germline V and J ends were trimmed by 0 bases and 2 bases, with 17 bases remaining between them. This CDR3 has 17 amino acids. CDR3 residues: CASSQDLIGRATYEQYF. CDR3 coding DNA: TGCGCCAGCAGCCAAGATCTCATCGGCAGGGCGACCTACGAGCAGTACTTC.

CDR3 sequence: CATSRDTLAGGDTQYF. The CDR3 DNA is TGTGCCACCAGCAGAGATACCCTAGCGGGAGGAGATACGCAGTATTTT. The J gene is TRBJ2-3, the V gene TRBV15, with 11 bases aligning to TRBD2. Per germline, CDR1 LNHNV and CDR2 YYDKDF (reference sequence). V dropped 0 bases and J dropped 5; count of bases not matched to a gene: 4. The CDR3 consists of 16 residues.

For this clonotype: In this CDR3 the conserved last residue, phenylalanine or tryptophan, is missing, so a read error is likely. V usage is TRBV7-9 and J usage is TRBJ1-1; weak D call: TRBD1 (5 bases). Germline V gene sequence: CDR1 SEHNR, CDR2 FQNEAQ (reference sequence). Trimming removed 1 base from V and 7 bases from J, with 10 bases in between. The CDR3 spans 13 residues. The CDR3 is CASSLDRSSEAFL. The CDR3 region has the DNA TGTGCCAGCAGCTTAGACAGGAGCAGTGAAGCTTTCTTA.

This clonotype was found many times. The chain employs TRBV6-2 or TRBV6-3 and TRBJ1-2, with 9 positions matching TRBD1. CDR1 and CDR2 (germline): MNHEY, SVGEGT. CDR3 length: 13 amino acids. V trimming: 5 bases; J trimming: 7 bases; junction bases outside the gene matches: 5. For the CDR3, the DNA is TGTGCCAGCAGTCCGGACAGGGGCCTTGGCTACACCTTC. It translates to CASSPDRGLGYTF.

In regard to this clonotype: A much more abundant neighbour one base away suggests this may be a read error. The rearrangement uses TRBV24-1 and TRBJ2-3; D is perhaps TRBD1 (5 bases). CDR1 and CDR2 from the germline V gene are KGHDR and SFDVKD. CDR3 length: 13 residues. Here the CDR3 DNA reads TGTGCCGCCAGTGACCGACAGACAGATACGCAGTATTTT. The encoded protein is CAASDRQTDTQYF.

For this clonotype: This may be a read error: a much more frequent sequence differs by one nucleotide. The chain links TRBV12-3 or TRBV12-4 to TRBJ2-1, with D tentatively TRBD2 (5 bases). Trimming left V 6 bases short and J 1 base short, with 7 bases between. CDR3 length: 13 residues. The CDR3 protein is CASREVSYNEQFF. The DNA for the CDR3 is TGTGCCAGCAGGGAGGTATCCTACAATGAGCAGTTCTTC.

A word on this clonotype: Germline is not matched at one junction end, which may reflect a read error. This rearrangement joins TRBV24-1 to TRBJ2-7; 11 nucleotides match TRBD2. Germline V lookup: CDR1 KGHDR, CDR2 SFDVKD. The CDR3 runs to 15 residues. CDR3 sequence (DNA): TGTGCCACCCGTGACCCGGGACTAGCGGTGAATGAGCAGTACTTC. Its translation: CATRDPGLAVNEQYF.

The chain joins TRBV27 to TRBJ2-1; 7 bases map to TRBD2. The end of the DNA fits TRBJ2-5 better, so the J call may be wrong. The CDR3 sequence is 12 residues long. Germline lookup yields CDR1 MNHEY and CDR2 SMNVEV (reference sequence). CDR3 sequence: CASQLLTSTQYF. Written as DNA, the CDR3 is TGTGCCAGCCAGCTTCTGACTAGCACCCAGTACTTC.

On this clonotype: One end of the junction varies from germline; a read error may be responsible. The V and J genes are TRBV4-1 and TRBJ2-1; maybe TRBD2 (5 bases). Germline V CDR1 and CDR2: MGHRA, YSYEKL. The CDR3 covers 14 residues. The CDR3 region is CAISPDGGYDDQFF. The CDR3 region has the DNA TGCGCCATCAGCCCAGATGGAGGCTACGATGATCAGTTCTTC.

This clonotype was seen many times. The chain combines TRBV29-1 with TRBJ1-1; no reliable D call. V shed 7 bases and J shed 0 bases, with 6 bases lying between them. Germline V gives CDR1 SQVTM, CDR2 ANQGSEA. The length of the CDR3 is 11 residues. The DNA of the CDR3 is TGCAGCGCTGCGATGAACACTGAAGCTTTCTTT. Translating it yields CSAAMNTEAFF.

This clonotype was observed many times. This chain connects TRBV12-3 or TRBV12-4 to TRBJ2-7, with D perhaps given as TRBD1 or TRBD2 (5 bases each). V lost 6 bases, J lost 9 bases, and 18 bases lay in between. The CDR3 has 13 amino acids. The CDR3 reads CASRARGPQGQYF. CDR3 DNA sequence: TGTGCCAGCAGAGCCCGGGGTCCCCAGGGGCAGTACTTC.

In regard to this clonotype: The CDR3 does not close with the conserved phenylalanine or tryptophan, likely indicating a read error. This chain connects TRBV11-3 to TRBJ2-7; D is possibly TRBD2 (6 bases). The DNA end favors TRBJ2-1, so the J call may be wrong. CDR1 is SGHNT, CDR2 YENEEA, per germline. CDR3 length: 15 residues. CDR3 protein: CASSPQAGISYEQFL. In DNA, the CDR3 is TGTGCCAGCAGCCCCCAAGCGGGCATCTCCTACGAGCAGTTCCTC.

The gene calls are TRBV7-9 and TRBJ2-4; TRBD2 aligns across 8 bases. Germline CDR1 is SEHNR and CDR2 is FQNEAQ (reference sequence). V lost 5 bases and J lost 8; bases outside the gene matches: 14. The CDR3 covers 16 residues. The CDR3 region has the DNA TGTGCCAGCAGCCAACTTTCCCGTAGCGGGAAGGACATTCAGTACTTC. The encoded protein is CASSQLSRSGKDIQYF.

Many counts were recorded for this clonotype. The chain employs TRBV2 and TRBJ1-2; D is undetermined. Germline V CDR1 and CDR2: SNHLY, FYNNEI. Trimming removed 0 bases at V and 1 base at J, with 9 bases between. This CDR3 comprises 15 residues. The CDR3 region is CASSEAPGDNYGYTF. Written as DNA, the CDR3 is TGTGCCAGCAGTGAAGCGCCCGGGGATAACTATGGCTACACCTTC.

This rearrangement joins TRBV11-2 to TRBJ2-2; D may match TRBD1 or TRBD2 (6 bases each). Trimming shortened V by 0 bases and J by 4 bases, and 12 bases separated the two germline ends. From germline, CDR1 is SGHAT and CDR2 FQNNGV. CDR3 length: 16 residues. CDR3 loop: CASSLDQQGLTGELFF. The CDR3 DNA reads as TGTGCCAGCAGCTTAGATCAACAGGGACTCACCGGGGAGCTGTTTTTT.

The chain recombines TRBV6-2 or TRBV6-3 with TRBJ2-1, with 7 bases matching TRBD2. The CDR3 has 14 amino acids. The V gene's germline CDR1 is MNHEY and CDR2 SVGEGT. Trimming at V came to 9 bases and at J to 7 bases, leaving 12 bases not matched to a gene. CDR3 residues: CASNYSVLANEQFF. The CDR3 DNA follows: TGTGCCAGTAATTACTCAGTACTAGCGAATGAGCAGTTCTTC.

This clonotype was counted many times. The rearrangement links TRBV24-1 to TRBJ2-1; D unclear. This CDR3 comprises 12 residues. Germline CDR1 is KGHDR and CDR2 is SFDVKD. Trimming pared 5 bases from V and 3 bases from J, leaving 4 bases between. CDR3 in DNA: TGTGCCACCAGTGTTAGCTACAATGAGCAGTTCTTC. It specifies CATSVSYNEQFF.

This clonotype was seen once. This chain joins TRBV15 and TRBJ2-1, with no clear D. The CDR3 is 13 amino acids. Germline V gives CDR1 LNHNV, CDR2 YYDKDF (reference sequence). V gave up 1 base and J gave up 7 bases, with 8 bases separating them. The CDR3 DNA follows: TGTGCCACCAGCAGAGCTGGACCAAATGAGCAGTTCTTC. This translates into CATSRAGPNEQFF.

This clonotype was found many times. The V call is TRBV7-2, the J call TRBJ2-3, with D maybe TRBD2 (5 bases). The CDR3 covers 15 residues. Germline CDR1 and CDR2: SGHTA and FQGNSA. V was shortened by 5 bases and J by 4 bases, with 16 bases between the two germline ends. CDR3 sequence (DNA): TGTGCCAGCAGCCCAGTAGGGAGTCGTGCAGATACGCAGTATTTT. It is translated as CASSPVGSRADTQYF.

This clonotype showed up just a few times. The V gene is TRBV29-1, the J gene TRBJ2-5; a weak D match, TRBD1 (5 bases). V lost 8 bases, J lost 3 bases, and 13 bases lay in between. The CDR3 is 12 amino acids. CDR1 SQVTM and CDR2 ANQGSEA come from the germline V gene. CDR3: CSLRDSKETQYF. The CDR3, as DNA: TGCAGCCTCAGGGATTCCAAAGAGACCCAGTACTTC.

Worth noting for this clonotype: It may be a read error: a sequence one base away is much more abundant. J is TRBJ2-7 and V is TRBV6-1, with 10 bases that match TRBD1. This CDR3 has 14 residues. Germline values: CDR1 MNHNS, CDR2 SASEGT. The J segment lost 5 bases and the V segment lost 10 bases, leaving 11 bases of the junction unmatched. For the CDR3, the DNA is TGTGCCATCAGACGGACAGGGGGAACCCACGAGCAGTACTTC. Its translation: CAIRRTGGTHEQYF.

Comment on this clonotype: At one end, the junction sequence differs from germline, possibly due to a read error. The rearrangement links TRBV20-1 to TRBJ1-1; weak D call: TRBD1 (5 bases). This CDR3 comprises 15 residues. Per germline, CDR1 DFQATT and CDR2 SNEGSKA (reference sequence). Here the CDR3 reads CSAKPPIGAETEALF. In DNA form, the CDR3 reads TGCAGTGCTAAACCGCCGATAGGGGCAGAGACTGAAGCTCTCTTT.

As concerns this clonotype: An end of the junction does not agree with germline; a read error may underlie this. V is TRBV12-3 or TRBV12-4 and J is TRBJ2-1; 8 bases match TRBD1. The CDR3 is 16 amino acids. The CDR3 sequence: CANSFFLRQGYNEQFF. For the CDR3, the DNA is TGTGCCAACAGTTTTTTTCTTCGACAGGGGTACAATGAGCAGTTCTTC.